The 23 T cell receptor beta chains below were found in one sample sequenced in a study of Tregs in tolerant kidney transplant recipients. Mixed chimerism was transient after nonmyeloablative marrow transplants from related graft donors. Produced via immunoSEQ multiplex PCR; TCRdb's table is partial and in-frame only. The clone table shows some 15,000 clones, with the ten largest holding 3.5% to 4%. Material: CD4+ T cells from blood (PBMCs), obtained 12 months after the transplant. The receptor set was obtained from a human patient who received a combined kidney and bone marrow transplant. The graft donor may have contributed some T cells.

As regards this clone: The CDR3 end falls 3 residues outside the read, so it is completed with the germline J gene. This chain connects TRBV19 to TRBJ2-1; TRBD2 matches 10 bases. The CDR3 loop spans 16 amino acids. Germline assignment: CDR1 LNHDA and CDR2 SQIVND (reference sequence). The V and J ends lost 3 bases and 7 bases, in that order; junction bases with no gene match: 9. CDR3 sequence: CASSIRAASGRNEQFF. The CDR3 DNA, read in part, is TGTGCCAGTAGTATTAGGGCGGCTAGCGGGAGAAATGAG.

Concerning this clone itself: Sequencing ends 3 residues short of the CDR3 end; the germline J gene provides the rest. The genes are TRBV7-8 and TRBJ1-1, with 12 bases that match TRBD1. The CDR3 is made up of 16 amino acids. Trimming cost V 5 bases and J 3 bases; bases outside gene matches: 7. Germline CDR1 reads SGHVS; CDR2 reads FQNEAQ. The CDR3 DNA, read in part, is TGTGCCAGCAGCCCTTCCGGGACAGGGGGCTACACTGAA. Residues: CASSPSGTGGYTE. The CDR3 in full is CASSPSGTGGYTEAFF.

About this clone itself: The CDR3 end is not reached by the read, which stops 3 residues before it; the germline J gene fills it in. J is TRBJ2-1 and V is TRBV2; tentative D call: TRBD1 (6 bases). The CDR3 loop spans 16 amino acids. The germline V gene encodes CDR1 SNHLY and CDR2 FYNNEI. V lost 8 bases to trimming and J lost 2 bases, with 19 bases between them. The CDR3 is CASVSLGGAPYNEQFF. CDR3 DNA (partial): TGTGCCAGCGTTAGTTTAGGGGGAGCACCCTACAATGAG.

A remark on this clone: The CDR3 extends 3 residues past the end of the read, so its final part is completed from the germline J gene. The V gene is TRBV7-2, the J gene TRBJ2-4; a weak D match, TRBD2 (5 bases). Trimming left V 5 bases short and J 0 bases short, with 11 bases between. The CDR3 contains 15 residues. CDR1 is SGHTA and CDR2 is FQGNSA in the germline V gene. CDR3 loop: CASSDGRGAKNIQYF. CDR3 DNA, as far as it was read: TGTGCCAGCAGCGACGGACGGGGAGCCAAAAACATT.

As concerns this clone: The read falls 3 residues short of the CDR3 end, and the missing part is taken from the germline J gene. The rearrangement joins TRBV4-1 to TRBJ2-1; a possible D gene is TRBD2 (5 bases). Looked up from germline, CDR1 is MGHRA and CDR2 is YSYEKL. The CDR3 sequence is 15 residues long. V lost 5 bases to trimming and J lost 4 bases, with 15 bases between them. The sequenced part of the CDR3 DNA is TGCGCCAGCAGCACTCAAGCGGAAGCGTACAATGAG. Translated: CASSTQAEAYNE. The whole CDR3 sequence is CASSTQAEAYNEQFF.

The CDR3 reads CASSPRGGRFYEQYF. The part of the CDR3 DNA that was read is TGTGCCAGCAGCCCCAGGGGCGGGAGATTCTACGAG. This chain joins TRBV7-2 and TRBJ2-7; D perhaps matches TRBD2 (7 bases). From the germline J gene comes the end of the CDR3, since the read stops 3 residues before it. This CDR3 has 15 amino acids. Germline V gene lookup returns CDR1 SGHTA and CDR2 FQGNSA. The germline V and J ends were trimmed by 5 bases and 3 bases, with 17 bases remaining between them.

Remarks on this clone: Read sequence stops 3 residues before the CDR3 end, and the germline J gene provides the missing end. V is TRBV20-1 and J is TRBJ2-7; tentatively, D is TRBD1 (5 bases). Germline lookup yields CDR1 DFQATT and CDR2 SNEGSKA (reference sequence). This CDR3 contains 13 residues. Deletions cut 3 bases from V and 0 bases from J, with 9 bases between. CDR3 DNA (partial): TGCAGTGCTAGCCAGGGAAGCTCCTACGAG. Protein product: CSASQGSSYE. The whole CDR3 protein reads CSASQGSSYEQYF.

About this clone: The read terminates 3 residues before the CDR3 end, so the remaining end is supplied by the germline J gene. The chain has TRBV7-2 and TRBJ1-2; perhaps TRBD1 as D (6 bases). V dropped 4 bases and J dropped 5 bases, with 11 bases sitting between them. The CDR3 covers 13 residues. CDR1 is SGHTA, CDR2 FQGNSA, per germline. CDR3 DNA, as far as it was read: TGTGCCAGCAGCTCGGGACAACTTTATGGC. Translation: CASSSGQLYG. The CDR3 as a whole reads CASSSGQLYGYTF.

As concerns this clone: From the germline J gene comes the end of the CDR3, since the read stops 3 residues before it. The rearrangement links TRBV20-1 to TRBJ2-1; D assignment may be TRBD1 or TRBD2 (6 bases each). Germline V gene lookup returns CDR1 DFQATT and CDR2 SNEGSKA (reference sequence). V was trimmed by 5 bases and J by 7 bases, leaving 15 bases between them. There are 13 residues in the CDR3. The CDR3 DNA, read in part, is TGCAGTGCTGGAGGGGACATACAGAATGAG. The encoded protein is CSAGGDIQNE. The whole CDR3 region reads CSAGGDIQNEQFF.

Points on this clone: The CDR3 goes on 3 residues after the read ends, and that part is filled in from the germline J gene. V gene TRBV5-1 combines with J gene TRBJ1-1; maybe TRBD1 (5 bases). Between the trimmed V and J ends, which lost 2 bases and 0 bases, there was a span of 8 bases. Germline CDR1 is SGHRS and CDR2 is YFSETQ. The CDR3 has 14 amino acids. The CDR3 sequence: CASSFGGMNTEAFF. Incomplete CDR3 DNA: TGCGCCAGCAGCTTCGGGGGTATGAACACTGAA.

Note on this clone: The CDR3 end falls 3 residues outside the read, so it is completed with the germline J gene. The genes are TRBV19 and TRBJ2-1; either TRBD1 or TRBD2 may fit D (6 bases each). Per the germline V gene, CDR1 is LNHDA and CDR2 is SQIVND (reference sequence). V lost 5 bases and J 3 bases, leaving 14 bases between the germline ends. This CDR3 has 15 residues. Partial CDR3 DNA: TGTGCCAGTAGTCAAGGCAGGGGAGGCTACAATGAG. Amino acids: CASSQGRGGYNE. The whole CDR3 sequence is CASSQGRGGYNEQFF.

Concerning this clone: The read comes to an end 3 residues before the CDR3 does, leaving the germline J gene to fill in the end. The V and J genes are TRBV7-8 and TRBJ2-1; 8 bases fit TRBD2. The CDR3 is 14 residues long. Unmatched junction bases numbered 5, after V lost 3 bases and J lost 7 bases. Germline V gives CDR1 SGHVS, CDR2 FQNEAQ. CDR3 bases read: TGTGCCAGCAGCTTGACAGCGGGAGATAATGAG. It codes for CASSLTAGDNE. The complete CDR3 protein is CASSLTAGDNEQFF.

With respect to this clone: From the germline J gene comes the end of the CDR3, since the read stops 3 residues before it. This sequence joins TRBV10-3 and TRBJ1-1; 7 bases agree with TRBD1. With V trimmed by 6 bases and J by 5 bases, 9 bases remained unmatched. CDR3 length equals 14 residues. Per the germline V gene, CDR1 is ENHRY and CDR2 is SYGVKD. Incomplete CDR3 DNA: TGTGCCATCAGCTCGGGACAGAGTGTTACTGAA. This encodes CAISSGQSVTE. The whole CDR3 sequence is CAISSGQSVTEAFF.

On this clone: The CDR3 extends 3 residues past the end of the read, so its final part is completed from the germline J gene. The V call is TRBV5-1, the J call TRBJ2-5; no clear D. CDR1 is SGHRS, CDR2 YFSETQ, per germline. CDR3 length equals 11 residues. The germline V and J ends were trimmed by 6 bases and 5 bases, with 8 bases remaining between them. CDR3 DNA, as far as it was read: TGCGCCAGCACCCTCGGGGAGACC. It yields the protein CASTLGET. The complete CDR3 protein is CASTLGETQYF.

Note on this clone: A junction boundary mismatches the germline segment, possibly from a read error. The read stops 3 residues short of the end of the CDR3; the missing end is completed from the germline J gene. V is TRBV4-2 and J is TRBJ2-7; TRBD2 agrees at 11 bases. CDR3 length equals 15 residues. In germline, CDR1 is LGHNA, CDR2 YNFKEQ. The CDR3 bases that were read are TGCGCCAGCAGCCATGGGACTAGCGGATCCTACGAG. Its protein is CASSHGTSGSYE. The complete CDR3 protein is CASSHGTSGSYEQYF.

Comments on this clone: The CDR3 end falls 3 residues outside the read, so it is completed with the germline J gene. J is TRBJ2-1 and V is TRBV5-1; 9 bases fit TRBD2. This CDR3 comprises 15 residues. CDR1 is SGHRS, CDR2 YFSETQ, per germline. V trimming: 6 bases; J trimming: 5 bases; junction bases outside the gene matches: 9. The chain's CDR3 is CASTRSGRTDNEQFF. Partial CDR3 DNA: TGCGCCAGCACACGTAGCGGGAGAACCGACAATGAG.

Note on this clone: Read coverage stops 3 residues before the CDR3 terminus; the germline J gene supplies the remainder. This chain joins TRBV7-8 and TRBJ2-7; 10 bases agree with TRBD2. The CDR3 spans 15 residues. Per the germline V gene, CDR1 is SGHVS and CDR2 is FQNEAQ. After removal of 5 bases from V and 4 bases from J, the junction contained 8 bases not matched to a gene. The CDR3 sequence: CASSPLASGSYEQYF. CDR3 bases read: TGTGCCAGCAGCCCCCTGGCTAGCGGGAGTTACGAG.

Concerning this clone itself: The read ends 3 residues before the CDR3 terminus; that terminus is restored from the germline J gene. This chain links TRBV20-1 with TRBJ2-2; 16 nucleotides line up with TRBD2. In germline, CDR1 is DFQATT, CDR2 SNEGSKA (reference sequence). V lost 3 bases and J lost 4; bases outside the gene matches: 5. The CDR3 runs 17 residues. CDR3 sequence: CSARGLAGGPVTGELFF. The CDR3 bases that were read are TGCAGTGCTAGGGGACTAGCGGGAGGGCCGGTCACCGGGGAG.

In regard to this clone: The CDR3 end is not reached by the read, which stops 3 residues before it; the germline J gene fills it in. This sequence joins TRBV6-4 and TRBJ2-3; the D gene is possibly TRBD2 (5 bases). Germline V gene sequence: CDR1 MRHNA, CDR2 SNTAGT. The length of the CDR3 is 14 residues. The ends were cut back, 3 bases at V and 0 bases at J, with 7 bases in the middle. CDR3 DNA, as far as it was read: TGTGCCAGCAGTGAAGAGCGGAGCACAGATACG. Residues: CASSEERSTDT. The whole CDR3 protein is CASSEERSTDTQYF.

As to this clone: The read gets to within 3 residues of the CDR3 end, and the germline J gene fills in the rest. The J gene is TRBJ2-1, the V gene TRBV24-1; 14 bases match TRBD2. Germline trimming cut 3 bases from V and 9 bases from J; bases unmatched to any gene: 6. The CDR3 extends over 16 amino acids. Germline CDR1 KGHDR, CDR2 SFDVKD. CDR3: CATSDATSGRAVEQFF. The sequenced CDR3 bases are TGTGCCACCAGTGATGCGACTAGCGGGAGGGCCGTTGAG.

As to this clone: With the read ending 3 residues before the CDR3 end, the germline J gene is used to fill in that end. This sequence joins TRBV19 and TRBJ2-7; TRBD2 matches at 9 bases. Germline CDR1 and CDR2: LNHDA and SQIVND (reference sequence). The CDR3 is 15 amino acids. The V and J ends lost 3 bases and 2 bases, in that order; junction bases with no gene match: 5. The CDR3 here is CASSMGGLAAYEQYF. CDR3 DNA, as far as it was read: TGTGCCAGTAGTATGGGGGGACTAGCTGCCTACGAG.

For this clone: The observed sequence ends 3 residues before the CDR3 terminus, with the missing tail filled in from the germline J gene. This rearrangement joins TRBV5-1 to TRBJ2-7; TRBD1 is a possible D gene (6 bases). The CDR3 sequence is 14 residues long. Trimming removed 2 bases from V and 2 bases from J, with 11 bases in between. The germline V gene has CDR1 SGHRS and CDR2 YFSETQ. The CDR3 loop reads CASSFGRGPYEQYF. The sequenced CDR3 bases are TGCGCCAGCAGCTTTGGCAGGGGACCCTACGAG.

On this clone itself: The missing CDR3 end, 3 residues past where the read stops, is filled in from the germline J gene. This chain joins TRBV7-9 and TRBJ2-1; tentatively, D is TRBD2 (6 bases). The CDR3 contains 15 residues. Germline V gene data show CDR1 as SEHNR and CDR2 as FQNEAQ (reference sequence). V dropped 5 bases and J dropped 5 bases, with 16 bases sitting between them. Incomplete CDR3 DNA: TGTGCCAGCAGCCAGAGGGCTAGCGCGAACAATGAG. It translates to CASSQRASANNE. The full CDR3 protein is CASSQRASANNEQFF.